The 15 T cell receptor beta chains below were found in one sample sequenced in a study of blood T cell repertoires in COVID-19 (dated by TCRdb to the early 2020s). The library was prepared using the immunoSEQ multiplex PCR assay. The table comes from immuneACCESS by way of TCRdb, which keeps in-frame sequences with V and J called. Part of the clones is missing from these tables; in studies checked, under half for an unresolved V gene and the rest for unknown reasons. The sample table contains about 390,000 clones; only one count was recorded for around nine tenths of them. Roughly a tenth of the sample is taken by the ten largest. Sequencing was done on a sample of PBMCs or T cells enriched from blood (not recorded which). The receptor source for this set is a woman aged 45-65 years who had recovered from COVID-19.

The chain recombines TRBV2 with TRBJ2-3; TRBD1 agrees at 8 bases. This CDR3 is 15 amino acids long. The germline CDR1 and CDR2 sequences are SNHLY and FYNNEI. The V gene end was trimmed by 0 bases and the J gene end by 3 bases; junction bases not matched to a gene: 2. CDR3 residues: CASSEARQGTDTQYF. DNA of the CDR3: TGTGCCAGCAGTGAAGCGCGACAGGGGACAGATACGCAGTATTTT. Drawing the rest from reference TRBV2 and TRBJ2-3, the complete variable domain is EPEVTQTPSHQVTQMGQEVILRCVPISNHLYFYWYRQILGQKVEFLVSFYNNEISEKSEIFDDQFSVERPDGSNFTLKIRSTKLEDSAMYFCASSEARQGTDTQYFGPGTRLTVL.

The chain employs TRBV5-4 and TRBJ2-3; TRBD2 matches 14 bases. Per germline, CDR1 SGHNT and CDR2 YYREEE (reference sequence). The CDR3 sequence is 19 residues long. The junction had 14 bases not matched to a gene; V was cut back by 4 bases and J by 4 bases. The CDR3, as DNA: TGTGCCAGCAGCCAATCCTATAGGACTAGCGGGGGGAGCGCAGATACGCAGTATTTT. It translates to CASSQSYRTSGGSADTQYF.

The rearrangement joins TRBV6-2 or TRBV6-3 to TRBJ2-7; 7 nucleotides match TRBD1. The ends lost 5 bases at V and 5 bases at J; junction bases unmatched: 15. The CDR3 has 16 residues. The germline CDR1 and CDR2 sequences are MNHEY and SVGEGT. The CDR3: CASSLRKRQGSDEQYF. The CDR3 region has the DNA TGTGCCAGCAGTCTCAGGAAACGACAGGGATCCGACGAGCAGTACTTC.

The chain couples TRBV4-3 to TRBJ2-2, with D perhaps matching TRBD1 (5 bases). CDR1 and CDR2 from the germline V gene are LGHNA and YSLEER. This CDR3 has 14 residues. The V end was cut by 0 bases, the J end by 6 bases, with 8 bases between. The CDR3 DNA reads TGCGCCAGCAGCCAAGACAGGGTCGCCGGGGAGCTGTTTTTT. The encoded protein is CASSQDRVAGELFF.

In DNA, the CDR3 is TGTGCCAGCAGTTTCGAAGGGACAGCCAATAATTCACCCCTCCACTTT. It codes for CASSFEGTANNSPLHF. V usage is TRBV6-5 and J usage is TRBJ1-6; 7 nucleotides match TRBD1. Germline V CDR1 and CDR2: MNHEY, SVGAGI. This CDR3 has 16 amino acids. The J segment lost 5 bases and the V segment lost 4 bases, leaving 8 bases of the junction unmatched.

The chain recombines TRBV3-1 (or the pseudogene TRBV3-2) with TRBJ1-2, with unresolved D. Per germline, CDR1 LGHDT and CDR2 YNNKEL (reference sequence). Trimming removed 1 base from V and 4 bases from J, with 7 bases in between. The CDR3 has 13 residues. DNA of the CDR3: TGTGCCAGCAGCCAAGTGGGGAGCTATGGCTACACCTTC. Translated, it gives CASSQVGSYGYTF.

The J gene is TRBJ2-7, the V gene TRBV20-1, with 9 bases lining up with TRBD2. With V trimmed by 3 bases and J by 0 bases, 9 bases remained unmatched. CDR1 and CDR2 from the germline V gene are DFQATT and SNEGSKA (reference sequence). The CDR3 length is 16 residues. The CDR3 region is CSASTPSGVFSYEQYF. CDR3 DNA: TGCAGTGCTAGTACCCCTAGCGGGGTTTTCTCCTACGAGCAGTACTTC.

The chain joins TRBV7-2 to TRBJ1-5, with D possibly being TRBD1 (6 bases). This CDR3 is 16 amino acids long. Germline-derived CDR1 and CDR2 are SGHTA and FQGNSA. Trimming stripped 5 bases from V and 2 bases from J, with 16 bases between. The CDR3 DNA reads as TGTGCCAGCAGCCAAGGGGGACCTAAGGGCAATCAGCCCCAGCATTTT. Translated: CASSQGGPKGNQPQHF.

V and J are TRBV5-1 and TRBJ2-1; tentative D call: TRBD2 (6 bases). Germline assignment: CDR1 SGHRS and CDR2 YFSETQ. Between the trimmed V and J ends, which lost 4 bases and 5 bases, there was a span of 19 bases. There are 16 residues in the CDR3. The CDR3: CASSGDLGLSNNEQFF. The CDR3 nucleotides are TGCGCCAGCAGCGGGGATTTGGGACTCTCTAACAATGAGCAGTTCTTC.

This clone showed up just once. DNA of the CDR3: TGTGCCAGCAGTGTGAGTTTGTGGGAGACCCAGTACTTC. Protein: CASSVSLWETQYF. V and J are TRBV2 and TRBJ2-5; D unresolved. The germline V and J ends were trimmed by 4 bases and 5 bases, with 11 bases remaining between them. Germline V gives CDR1 SNHLY, CDR2 FYNNEI. The CDR3 covers 13 residues. Full variable domain (missing parts from reference TRBV2 and TRBJ2-5): EPEVTQTPSHQVTQMGQEVILRCVPISNHLYFYWYRQILGQKVEFLVSFYNNEISEKSEIFDDQFSVERPDGSNFTLKIRSTKLEDSAMYFCASSVSLWETQYFGPGTRLLVL.

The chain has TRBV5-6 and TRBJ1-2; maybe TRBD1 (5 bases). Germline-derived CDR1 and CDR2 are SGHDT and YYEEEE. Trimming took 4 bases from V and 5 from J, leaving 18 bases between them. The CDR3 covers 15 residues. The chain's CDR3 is CASSPRGLGLYGYTF. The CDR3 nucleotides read TGTGCCAGCAGCCCACGGGGACTGGGGCTTTATGGCTACACCTTC.

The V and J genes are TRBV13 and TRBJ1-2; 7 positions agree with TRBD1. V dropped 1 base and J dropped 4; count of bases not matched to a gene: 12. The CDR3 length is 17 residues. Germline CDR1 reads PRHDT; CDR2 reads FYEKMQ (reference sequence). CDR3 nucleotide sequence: TGTGCCAGCAGCTTAGCAGGGACAGCACTCCTTACCTATGGCTACACCTTC. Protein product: CASSLAGTALLTYGYTF.

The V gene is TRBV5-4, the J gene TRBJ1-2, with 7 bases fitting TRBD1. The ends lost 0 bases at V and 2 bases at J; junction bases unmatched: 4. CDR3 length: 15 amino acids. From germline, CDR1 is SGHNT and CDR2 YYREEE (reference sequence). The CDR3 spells CASSLAQTGNYGYTF. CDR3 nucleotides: TGTGCCAGCAGCTTGGCCCAGACAGGGAACTATGGCTACACCTTC.

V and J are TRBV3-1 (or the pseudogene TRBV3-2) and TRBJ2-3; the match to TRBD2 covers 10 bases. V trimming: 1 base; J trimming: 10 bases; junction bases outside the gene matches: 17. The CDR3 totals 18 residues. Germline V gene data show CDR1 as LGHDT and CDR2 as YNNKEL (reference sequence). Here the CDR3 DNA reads TGTGCCAGCAGCCAAGTTTTTATTAAGCGGGGGGGAGCGGGGGCGCAGTATTTT. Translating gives CASSQVFIKRGGAGAQYF.

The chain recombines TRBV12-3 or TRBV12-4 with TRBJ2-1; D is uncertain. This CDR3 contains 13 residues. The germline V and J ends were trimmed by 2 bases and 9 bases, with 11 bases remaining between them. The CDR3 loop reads CASSLSRVSEQFF. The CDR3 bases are TGTGCCAGCAGTTTATCCCGTGTCAGTGAGCAGTTCTTC.